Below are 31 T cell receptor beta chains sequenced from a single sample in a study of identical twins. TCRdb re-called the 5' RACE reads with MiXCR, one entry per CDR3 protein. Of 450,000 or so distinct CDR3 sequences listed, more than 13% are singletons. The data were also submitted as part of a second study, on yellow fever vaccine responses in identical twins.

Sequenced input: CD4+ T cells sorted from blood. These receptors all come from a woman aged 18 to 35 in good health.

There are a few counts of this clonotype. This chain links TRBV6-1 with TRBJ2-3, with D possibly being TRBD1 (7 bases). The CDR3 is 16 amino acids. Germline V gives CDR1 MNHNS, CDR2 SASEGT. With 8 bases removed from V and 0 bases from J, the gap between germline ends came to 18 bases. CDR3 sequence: CASGGTRTGSTDTQYF. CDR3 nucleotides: TGTGCCAGCGGGGGGACCCGGACAGGAAGCACAGATACGCAGTATTTT.

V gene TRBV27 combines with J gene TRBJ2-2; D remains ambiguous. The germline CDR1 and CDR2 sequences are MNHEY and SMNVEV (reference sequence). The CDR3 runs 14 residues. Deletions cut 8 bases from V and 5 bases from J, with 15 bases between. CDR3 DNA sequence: TGTGCCAGCCGTAGGACCCCGAGGACCGGGGAGCTGTTTTTT. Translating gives CASRRTPRTGELFF.

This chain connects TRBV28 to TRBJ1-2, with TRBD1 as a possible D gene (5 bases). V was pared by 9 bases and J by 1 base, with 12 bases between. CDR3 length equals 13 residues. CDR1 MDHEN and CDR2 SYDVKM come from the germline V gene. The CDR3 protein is CASRRGGNYGYTF. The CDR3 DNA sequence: TGTGCCAGTAGACGGGGGGGTAACTATGGCTACACCTTC.

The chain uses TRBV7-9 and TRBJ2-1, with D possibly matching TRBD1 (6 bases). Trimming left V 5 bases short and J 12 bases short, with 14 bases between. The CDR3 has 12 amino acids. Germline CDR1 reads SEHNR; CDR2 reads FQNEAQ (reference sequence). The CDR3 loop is CASSLQGTGQFF. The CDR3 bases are TGTGCCAGCAGCCTACAGGGCACGGGGCAGTTCTTC.

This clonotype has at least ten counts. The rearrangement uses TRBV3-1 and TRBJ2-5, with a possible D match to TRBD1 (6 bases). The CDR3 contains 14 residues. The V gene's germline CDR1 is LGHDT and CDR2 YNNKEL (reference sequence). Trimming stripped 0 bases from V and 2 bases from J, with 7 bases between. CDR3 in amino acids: CASSQDRGQETQYF. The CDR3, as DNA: TGTGCCAGCAGCCAAGACAGGGGACAAGAGACCCAGTACTTC.

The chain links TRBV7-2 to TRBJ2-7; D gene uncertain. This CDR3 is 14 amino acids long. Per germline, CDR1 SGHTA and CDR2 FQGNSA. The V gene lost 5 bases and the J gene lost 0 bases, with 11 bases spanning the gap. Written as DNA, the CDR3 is TGTGCCAGCAGCAAGACGAGCCACTCCTACGAGCAGTACTTC. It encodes CASSKTSHSYEQYF.

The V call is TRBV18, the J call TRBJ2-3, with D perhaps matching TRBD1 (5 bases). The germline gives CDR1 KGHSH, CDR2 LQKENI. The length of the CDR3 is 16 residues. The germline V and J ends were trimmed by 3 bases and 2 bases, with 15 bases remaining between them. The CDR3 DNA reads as TGTGCCAGCTCACCCATGGCAGGGTCCCCCACAGATACGCAGTATTTT. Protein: CASSPMAGSPTDTQYF.

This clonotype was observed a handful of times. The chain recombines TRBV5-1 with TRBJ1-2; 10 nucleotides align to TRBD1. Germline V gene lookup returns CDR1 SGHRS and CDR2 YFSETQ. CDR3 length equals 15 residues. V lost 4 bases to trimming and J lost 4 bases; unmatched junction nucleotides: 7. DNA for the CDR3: TGCGCCAGCAGCGCCGGGACAGGGGTGTCCTATGGCTACACCTTC. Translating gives CASSAGTGVSYGYTF.

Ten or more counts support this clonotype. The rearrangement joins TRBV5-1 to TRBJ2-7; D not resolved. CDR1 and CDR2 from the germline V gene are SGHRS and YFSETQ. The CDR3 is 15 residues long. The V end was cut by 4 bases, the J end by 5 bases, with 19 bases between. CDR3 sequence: CASSHGPSREDEQYF. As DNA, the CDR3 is TGCGCCAGCAGCCACGGCCCATCCCGAGAAGACGAGCAGTACTTC.

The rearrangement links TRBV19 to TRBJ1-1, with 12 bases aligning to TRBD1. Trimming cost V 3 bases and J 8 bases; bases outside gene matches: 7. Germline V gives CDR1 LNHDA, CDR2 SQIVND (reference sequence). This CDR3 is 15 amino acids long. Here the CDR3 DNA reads TGTGCCAGTAGTATCCCCGGGACAGGGGGCGGGGAAGCTTTCTTT. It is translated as CASSIPGTGGGEAFF.

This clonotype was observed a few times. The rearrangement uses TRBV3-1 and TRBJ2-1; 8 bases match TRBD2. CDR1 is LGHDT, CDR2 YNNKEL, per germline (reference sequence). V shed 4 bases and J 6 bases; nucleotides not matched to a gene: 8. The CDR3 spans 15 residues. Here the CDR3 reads CASSPTPGLANEQFF. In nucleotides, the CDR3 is TGTGCCAGCAGCCCCACCCCCGGACTAGCCAATGAGCAGTTCTTC.

CDR3 protein: CASTKEGFTEAFF. CDR3 in DNA: TGTGCCAGCACCAAGGAGGGCTTCACTGAAGCTTTCTTT. The chain uses TRBV2 and TRBJ1-1; no clear D gene. V dropped 7 bases and J dropped 4 bases, with 13 bases sitting between them. The CDR3 is made up of 13 amino acids. Germline V gives CDR1 SNHLY, CDR2 FYNNEI.

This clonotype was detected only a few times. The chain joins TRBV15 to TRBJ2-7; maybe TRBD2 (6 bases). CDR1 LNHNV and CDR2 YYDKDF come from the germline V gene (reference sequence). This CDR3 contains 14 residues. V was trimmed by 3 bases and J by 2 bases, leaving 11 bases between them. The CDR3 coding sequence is TGTGCCACCAGCAGGACCGGGAGCCCCTACGAGCAGTACTTC. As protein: CATSRTGSPYEQYF.

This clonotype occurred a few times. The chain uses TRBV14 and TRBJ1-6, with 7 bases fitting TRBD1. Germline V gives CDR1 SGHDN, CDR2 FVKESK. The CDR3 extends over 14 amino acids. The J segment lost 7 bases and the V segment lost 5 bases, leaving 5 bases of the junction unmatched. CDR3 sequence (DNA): TGTGCCAGCAGCTTCGGCAGGGGGAATTCACCCCTCCACTTT. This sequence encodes CASSFGRGNSPLHF. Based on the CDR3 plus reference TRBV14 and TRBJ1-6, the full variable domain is EAGVTQFPSHSVIEKGQTVTLRCDPISGHDNLYWYRRVMGKEIKFLLHFVKESKQDESGMPNNRFLAERTGGTYSTLKVQPAELEDSGVYFCASSFGRGNSPLHFGNGTRLTVT.

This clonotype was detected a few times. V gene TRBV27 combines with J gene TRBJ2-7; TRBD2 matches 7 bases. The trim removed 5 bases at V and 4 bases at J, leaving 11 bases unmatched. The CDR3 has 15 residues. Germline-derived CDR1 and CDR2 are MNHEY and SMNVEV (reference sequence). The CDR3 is CASSHKRDGWYEQYF. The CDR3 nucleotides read TGTGCCAGCAGTCACAAGCGGGACGGATGGTACGAGCAGTACTTC.

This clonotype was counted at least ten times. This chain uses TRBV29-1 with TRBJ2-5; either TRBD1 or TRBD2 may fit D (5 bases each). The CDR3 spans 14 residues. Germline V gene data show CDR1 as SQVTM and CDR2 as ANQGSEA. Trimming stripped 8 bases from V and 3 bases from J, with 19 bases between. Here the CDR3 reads CSTRWGSSKETQYF. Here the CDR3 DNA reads TGCAGCACCCGCTGGGGGTCCTCAAAAGAGACCCAGTACTTC. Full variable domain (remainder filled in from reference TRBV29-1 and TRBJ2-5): SAVISQKPSRDICQRGTSLTIQCQVDSQVTMMFWYRQQPGQSLTLIATANQGSEATYESGFVIDKFPISRPNLTFSTLTVSNMSPEDSSIYLCSTRWGSSKETQYFGPGTRLLVL.

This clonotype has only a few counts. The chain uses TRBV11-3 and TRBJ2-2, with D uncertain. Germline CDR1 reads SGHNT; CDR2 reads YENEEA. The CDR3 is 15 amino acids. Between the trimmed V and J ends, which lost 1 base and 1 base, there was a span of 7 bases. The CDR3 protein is CASSLGYGNTGELFF. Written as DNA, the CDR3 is TGTGCCAGCAGCTTAGGGTACGGGAACACCGGGGAGCTGTTTTTT. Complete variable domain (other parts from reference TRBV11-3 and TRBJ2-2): EAGVVQSPRYKIIEKKQPVAFWCNPISGHNTLYWYLQNLGQGPELLIRYENEEAVDDSQLPKDRFSAERLKGVDSTLKIQPAELGDSAVYLCASSLGYGNTGELFFGEGSRLTVL.

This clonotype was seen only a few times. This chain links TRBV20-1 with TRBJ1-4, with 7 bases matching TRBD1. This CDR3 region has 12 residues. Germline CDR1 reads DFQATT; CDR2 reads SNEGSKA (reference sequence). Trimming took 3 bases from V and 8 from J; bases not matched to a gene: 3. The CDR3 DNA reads TGCAGTGCTAGTCAGGGGGTGGAAAAACTGTTTTTT. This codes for CSASQGVEKLFF.

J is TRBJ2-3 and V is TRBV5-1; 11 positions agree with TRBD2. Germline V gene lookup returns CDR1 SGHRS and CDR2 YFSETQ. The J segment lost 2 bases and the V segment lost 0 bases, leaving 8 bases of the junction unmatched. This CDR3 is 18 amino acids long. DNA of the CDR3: TGCGCCAGCAGCTTGGCAACTAGCGGGAGTCGGGCCACAGATACGCAGTATTTT. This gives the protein CASSLATSGSRATDTQYF. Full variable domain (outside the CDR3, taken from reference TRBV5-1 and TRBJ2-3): KAGVTQTPRYLIKTRGQQVTLSCSPISGHRSVSWYQQTPGQGLQFLFEYFSETQRNKGNFPGRFSGRQFSNSRSEMNVSTLELGDSALYLCASSLATSGSRATDTQYFGPGTRLTVL.

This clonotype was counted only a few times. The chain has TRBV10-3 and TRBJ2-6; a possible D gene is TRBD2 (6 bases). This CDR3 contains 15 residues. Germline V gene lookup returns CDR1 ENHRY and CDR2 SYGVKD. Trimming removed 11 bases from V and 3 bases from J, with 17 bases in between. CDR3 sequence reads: CALGGFEGGANVLTF. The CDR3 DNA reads TGTGCCCTCGGGGGTTTCGAGGGTGGGGCCAACGTCCTGACTTTC.

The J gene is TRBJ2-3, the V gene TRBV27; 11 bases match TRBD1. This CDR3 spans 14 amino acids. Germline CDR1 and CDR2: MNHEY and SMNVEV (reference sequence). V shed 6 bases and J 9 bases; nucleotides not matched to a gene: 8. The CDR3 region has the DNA TGTGCCAGCAGACCGGGACAGGGGGTTTGGACGCAGTATTTT. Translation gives CASRPGQGVWTQYF.

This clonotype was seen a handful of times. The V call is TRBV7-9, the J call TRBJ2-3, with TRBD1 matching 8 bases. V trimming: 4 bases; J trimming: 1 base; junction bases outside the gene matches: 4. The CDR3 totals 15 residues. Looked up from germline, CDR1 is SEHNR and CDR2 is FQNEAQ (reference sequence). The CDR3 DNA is TGTGCCAGCAGCTCACCGGACAGGGGCACAGATACGCAGTATTTT. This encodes CASSSPDRGTDTQYF.

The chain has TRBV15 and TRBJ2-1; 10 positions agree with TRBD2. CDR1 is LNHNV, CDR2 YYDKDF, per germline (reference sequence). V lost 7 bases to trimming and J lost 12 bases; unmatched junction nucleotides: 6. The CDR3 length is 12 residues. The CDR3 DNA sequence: TGTGCCACCAAGCTAGCGGGAGTGGGGCAGTTCTTC. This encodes CATKLAGVGQFF.

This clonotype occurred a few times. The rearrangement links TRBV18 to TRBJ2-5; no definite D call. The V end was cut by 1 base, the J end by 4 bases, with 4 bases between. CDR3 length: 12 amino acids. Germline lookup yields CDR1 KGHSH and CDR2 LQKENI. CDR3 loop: CASSPQSETQYF. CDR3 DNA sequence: TGTGCCAGCTCACCACAGTCAGAGACCCAGTACTTC.

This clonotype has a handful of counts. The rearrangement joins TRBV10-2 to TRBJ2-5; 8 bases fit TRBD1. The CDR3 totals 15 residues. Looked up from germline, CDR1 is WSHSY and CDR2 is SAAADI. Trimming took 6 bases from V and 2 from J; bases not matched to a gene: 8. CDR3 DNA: TGCGCCAGCAGAGTCCGGGACAGGAGACAAGAGACCCAGTACTTC. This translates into CASRVRDRRQETQYF.

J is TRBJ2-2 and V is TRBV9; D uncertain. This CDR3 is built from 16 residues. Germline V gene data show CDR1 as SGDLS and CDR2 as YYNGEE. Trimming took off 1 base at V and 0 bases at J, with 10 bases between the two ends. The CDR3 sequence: CASSVSGTPNTGELFF. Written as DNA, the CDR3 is TGTGCCAGCAGCGTATCAGGAACACCGAACACCGGGGAGCTGTTTTTT.

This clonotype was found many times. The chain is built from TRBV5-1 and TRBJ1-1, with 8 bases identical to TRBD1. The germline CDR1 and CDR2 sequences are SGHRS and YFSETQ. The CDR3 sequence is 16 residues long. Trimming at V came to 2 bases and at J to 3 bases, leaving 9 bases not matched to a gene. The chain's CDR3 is CASSLELRGPDTEAFF. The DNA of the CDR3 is TGCGCCAGCAGCTTAGAACTCAGGGGGCCGGACACTGAAGCTTTCTTT.

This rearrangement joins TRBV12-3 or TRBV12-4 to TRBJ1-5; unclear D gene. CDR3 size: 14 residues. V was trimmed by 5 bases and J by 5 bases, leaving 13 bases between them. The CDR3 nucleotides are TGTGCCAGCAGTCTCAACGGCCCCTATCAGCCCCAGCATTTT. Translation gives CASSLNGPYQPQHF.

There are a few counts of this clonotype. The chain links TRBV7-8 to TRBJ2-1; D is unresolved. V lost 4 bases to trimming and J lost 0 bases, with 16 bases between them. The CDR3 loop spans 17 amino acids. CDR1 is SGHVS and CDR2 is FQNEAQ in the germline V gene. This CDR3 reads CASSSPALRISYNEQFF. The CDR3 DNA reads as TGTGCCAGCAGCTCACCCGCACTCCGCATCTCCTACAATGAGCAGTTCTTC.

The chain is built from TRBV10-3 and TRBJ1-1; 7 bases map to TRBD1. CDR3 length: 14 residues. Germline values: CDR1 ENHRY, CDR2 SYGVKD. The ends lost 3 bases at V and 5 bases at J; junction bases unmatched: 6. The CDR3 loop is CAISDKRGPTEAFF. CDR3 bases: TGTGCCATCAGTGATAAGAGGGGGCCGACTGAAGCTTTCTTT.

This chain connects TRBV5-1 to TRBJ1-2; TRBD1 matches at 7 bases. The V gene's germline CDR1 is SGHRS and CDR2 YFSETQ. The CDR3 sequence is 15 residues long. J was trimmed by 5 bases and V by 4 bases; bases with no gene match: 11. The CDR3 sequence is CASSPAASGGYGYTF. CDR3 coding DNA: TGCGCCAGCAGCCCGGCGGCCTCAGGGGGATATGGCTACACCTTC.